This T cell receptor (beta chain) was sequenced during a study of CD8+ T cells in alopecia areata (dated by TCRdb to 2017 to 2018). Background on the whole study: High-throughput TCRbeta sequencing was used to examine T cell clonal expansion in alopecia areata in both the C3H/HeJ mouse model and human patients. immunoSEQ multiplex PCR using 35 Vbeta forward primers and 13 Jbeta reverse primers was used to amplify TCRbeta CDR3 regions. RNA was extracted with the PAXgene miRNA kit for fixed scalp, the miRNeasy kit for PBMCs, and the RNeasy kit for mouse skin. Scalp clonality was compared among normal scalp (n=4), patchy alopecia areata scalp (n=8), and alopecia totalis/universalis scalp (n=8). Scalp tissue and sorted CD4+ and CD8+ peripheral blood T cells from patchy and totalis/universalis alopecia areata patients and from healthy controls were covered by human TCRbeta sequencing.

The library was obtained by the immunoSEQ multiplex PCR assay. RNA was extracted from all samples and reverse transcribed into cDNA as template for TCR sequencing. SuperScript III was used for first-strand cDNA synthesis, primed with a 2:1 mix of oligo-dT and random hexamers. A synthetic immune receptor repertoire was used to measure amplification bias, and any remaining bias was corrected computationally. As for the authors' bioinformatics: Raw reads were preprocessed for error removal, and CDR3 was defined according to IMGT conventions as running from the conserved cysteine to phenylalanine. Clonality was computed as 1 minus the Shannon entropy, with the entropy normalized by log2 of the number of productive unique TCRs. Whether scalp clones were CD4 or CD8 was inferred by matching scalp TCRbeta sequences against CD4 and CD8 repertoires sorted from blood. The table was pulled from immuneACCESS by TCRdb, which kept in-frame rearrangements only. Such tables lose some clones; where checked, under half of the loss comes from unresolved V genes, and the rest has no known cause. V, J and clone size are those of that table, while D and trimming were read from the DNA. This sample holds 90,000 to 130,000 clones; roughly 55% were observed only once. 20% to 25% of the sample lies in the top ten.

A remark on this clone: It has no known antigen specificity. Base qualities are not at hand, and no much larger clone is one base apart.

The germline V gene specifies MNHEY as CDR1 and SVGAGI as CDR2. Between the V and J ends, shortened by 6 bases and 6 bases respectively, the junction contains 12 bases. The CDR3 runs 12 residues from the cysteine to the phenylalanine. Only the CDR3 DNA stays, 36 bases, in frame from base 1. Lesional scalp punch biopsies and peripheral blood were collected from alopecia areata patients. PBMCs were isolated by density centrifugation and stained for CD3, CD4 and CD8, after which CD4+ and CD8+ T cells were sorted on a FACSAria. Alopecia areata patients who were not treated were recruited through a multicenter biomarker study. In a few patients from the biomarker study, the blood CD8+ T cells went through an additional sort into NKG2D-low and NKG2D-high fractions. Findings and caveats that apply to the study as a whole: Resident alphabeta T cells in normal human skin are also sequenced, complicating scalp TCR repertoire analysis, unlike mouse skin dominated by gammadelta T cells. Compared with normal scalp, lesional scalp had higher clonality and more expanded CD8+ clones, particularly in alopecia totalis/universalis, a pattern that suggests antigenic drive. TCR sequences shared between patients were less clear than in mice, possibly partly because of HLA diversity in the patient population.

The rearranged chain carries TRBV6-5 and TRBJ2-7, with no reliable assignment of the D segment. The sequence was obtained from a human donor with alopecia areata. The sequencing sample was made of NKG2D-low CD8+ T cells sorted from blood. According to the study, the label for this sample's cell subset or site signals: sorted CD8+ NKG2D-low blood T cells. The CDR3 reads CASRHDPSEQYF. The DNA sequence reads TGTGCCAGCAGGCACGACCCGTCCGAGCAGTACTTC.